The clone carrying this T cell receptor (beta chain) was recorded a few times. Time point in this sample: newly diagnosed GD, antithyroid drugs for less than 3 months. The TCR library used RNA extracted from PBMCs. Building of the TCR beta libraries involved iRepertoire HTBI primers and Arm-PCR of CDR3 regions. TCRdb reprocessed the multiplex PCR reads via MiXCR and lists one record per CDR3 protein. The data show 580,000 or so distinct CDR3 sequences, roughly a sixth seen once. These data belong to a study of regulatory T cells in long-lasting Graves disease. From germline, CDR1 is SGDLS and CDR2 YYNGEE. The CDR3 extends over 16 amino acids. V was pared by 2 bases and J by 10 bases, with 22 bases between. These same data were also listed under a study on T cells in Graves' hyperthyroidism and ophthalmopathy.

V gene TRBV9 combines with J gene TRBJ2-1; a weak D match, TRBD2 (6 bases). The specimen was peripheral blood mononuclear cells (PBMCs), collected at new diagnosis, from a patient treated with antithyroid drugs. The sequence was obtained from a man younger than 30 with Graves disease. CDR3 protein: CASSVFPRGTLGEQFF. The CDR3 coding sequence is TGTGCCAGCAGCGTGTTCCCCCGCGGGACCCTCGGGGAGCAGTTCTTC.